These T cell receptor beta chains were read from a single sample in a study of blood T cells in healthy people across ages. In TCRdb, the 5' RACE reads were re-called with MiXCR into one record per CDR3 protein. Counted here are under 2,000,000 distinct CDR3 sequences, about 50% occurring once; the ten biggest clones make up about 2.1%. Sequenced material: blood. The receptors were sampled from a woman between 40 and 50 years old in good health. CDR3s include the opening cysteine and the closing phenylalanine or tryptophan. The order of the fields is V gene, D gene, clone size, J gene, CDR3 DNA, CDR3 protein. D genes are given only for firm matches. Some rows have no size entry. The others give once, few or many, or a class for an expanded clone.

v_gene: TRBV10-3; d_gene: TRBD1; abundance: .; j_gene: TRBJ2-7; CDR3nt: TGTGCCATCAGTGGGGGGACAGGGGTGTCCGAGCAGTACTTC; CDR3aa: CAISGGTGVSEQYF
v_gene: TRBV2; d_gene: TRBD2; abundance: .; j_gene: TRBJ2-7; CDR3nt: TGTGCCAGCAGGTTTACTAGCGGGCCTGAGTACGAGCAGTACTTC; CDR3aa: CASRFTSGPEYEQYF
v_gene: TRBV9; d_gene: TRBD1; abundance: few; j_gene: TRBJ2-7; CDR3nt: TGTGCCAGCAGCTCGGGACAGGGAGGGCACGAGCAGTACTTC; CDR3aa: CASSSGQGGHEQYF
v_gene: TRBV6-6; d_gene: .; abundance: .; j_gene: TRBJ2-7; CDR3nt: TGTGCCAGCAGCACCGAGGGGTCCTCCTACGAGCAGTACTTC; CDR3aa: CASSTEGSSYEQYF
v_gene: TRBV6-2/TRBV6-3; d_gene: TRBD2; abundance: .; j_gene: TRBJ2-5; CDR3nt: TGTGCCAGCAGTTACCCAGGACTAGCGGGCCAAGAGACCCAGTACTTC; CDR3aa: CASSYPGLAGQETQYF
v_gene: TRBV12-3/TRBV12-4; d_gene: TRBD1; abundance: few; j_gene: TRBJ1-2; CDR3nt: TGTGCCAGCACCTTCGACAGGGCGTGGGGCTACACCTTC; CDR3aa: CASTFDRAWGYTF
v_gene: TRBV7-9; d_gene: TRBD1; abundance: .; j_gene: TRBJ2-4; CDR3nt: TGTGCCAGCAGCTATGGGACAGGGGGCGCGAACATTCAGTACTTC; CDR3aa: CASSYGTGGANIQYF
v_gene: TRBV20-1; d_gene: TRBD2; abundance: .; j_gene: TRBJ2-3; CDR3nt: TGCAGTGCTCCTCAGCCGCGGGGGGGCACAGATACGCAGTATTTT; CDR3aa: CSAPQPRGGTDTQYF
v_gene: TRBV11-2; d_gene: .; abundance: .; j_gene: TRBJ2-6; CDR3nt: TGTGCCAGCAGCCGAGAAACGGTGGGGAGAGGGGCCAACGTCCTGACTTTC; CDR3aa: CASSRETVGRGANVLTF
v_gene: TRBV7-2; d_gene: .; abundance: .; j_gene: TRBJ1-2; CDR3nt: TGTGCCAGCAGCTTAGCGCCCGGGAGGGATGGCTACACCTTC; CDR3aa: CASSLAPGRDGYTF
v_gene: TRBV28; d_gene: .; abundance: .; j_gene: TRBJ2-5; CDR3nt: TGTGCCAGCGCCCCAAGGCGGGAGACCCAGTACTTC; CDR3aa: CASAPRRETQYF
v_gene: TRBV5-1; d_gene: TRBD1; abundance: once; j_gene: TRBJ2-1; CDR3nt: TGCGCCAGCCGAGGTGGGACAGGGGCCTACAATGAGCAGTTCTTC; CDR3aa: CASRGGTGAYNEQFF
v_gene: TRBV20-1; d_gene: TRBD1; abundance: few; j_gene: TRBJ1-2; CDR3nt: TGCAGTGCTCTGGCGCCGGGACAGGGCGCTGGCTACACCTTC; CDR3aa: CSALAPGQGAGYTF
v_gene: TRBV6-2/TRBV6-3; d_gene: .; abundance: few; j_gene: TRBJ1-4; CDR3nt: TGTGCCAGCAGTCGGAGTGCAACTAATGAAAAACTGTTTTTT; CDR3aa: CASSRSATNEKLFF
v_gene: TRBV9; d_gene: TRBD2; abundance: .; j_gene: TRBJ2-3; CDR3nt: TGTGCCAGCCGAGGGCTAGCGGGGGGCGAGGCAGATATGCAGTATTTT; CDR3aa: CASRGLAGGEADMQYF
v_gene: TRBV10-2; d_gene: .; abundance: .; j_gene: TRBJ2-1; CDR3nt: TGCGCCAGCAGCCTTGCCGTACCCCTCAATGAGCAGTTCTTC; CDR3aa: CASSLAVPLNEQFF
v_gene: TRBV7-6; d_gene: TRBD2; abundance: .; j_gene: TRBJ2-1; CDR3nt: TGTGCCAGCAGCTTAGGGACTAGCGAGGGGCTCTCCTACAATGAGCAGTTCTTC; CDR3aa: CASSLGTSEGLSYNEQFF
v_gene: TRBV5-5; d_gene: .; abundance: few; j_gene: TRBJ2-7; CDR3nt: TGTGCCAGCAGCCATCCGGGGGCAGACTACGAGCAGTACTTC; CDR3aa: CASSHPGADYEQYF
v_gene: TRBV20-1; d_gene: .; abundance: .; j_gene: TRBJ1-2; CDR3nt: TGCAGTGCTAGAGACCCAGGGAATTTTGGCTACACCTTC; CDR3aa: CSARDPGNFGYTF
v_gene: TRBV4-2; d_gene: TRBD1; abundance: .; j_gene: TRBJ2-7; CDR3nt: TGTGCCACATCCGGGACAGGGATGCGGGAAGGGATCTACGAGCAGTACTTC; CDR3aa: CATSGTGMREGIYEQYF
v_gene: TRBV4-3; d_gene: .; abundance: .; j_gene: TRBJ1-2; CDR3nt: TGCGCCAGCAGCCACGAACCGCCGCTAGCTAACTATGGCTACACCTTC; CDR3aa: CASSHEPPLANYGYTF
v_gene: TRBV5-5; d_gene: .; abundance: .; j_gene: TRBJ1-1; CDR3nt: TGTGCCAGCATGAAGGGGACACCCGGGGTGAACACTGAAGCTTTCTTT; CDR3aa: CASMKGTPGVNTEAFF
v_gene: TRBV5-1; d_gene: .; abundance: .; j_gene: TRBJ2-1; CDR3nt: TGCGCCAGCATCCTTAACAGGGGGGGATCAAATGAGCAGTTCTTC; CDR3aa: CASILNRGGSNEQFF
v_gene: TRBV3-1; d_gene: .; abundance: few; j_gene: TRBJ2-3; CDR3nt: TGTGCCAGCAGCCAAGAACTTCCTATGTCGTCGGGGTCAGATACGCAGTATTTT; CDR3aa: CASSQELPMSSGSDTQYF
v_gene: TRBV6-6; d_gene: .; abundance: .; j_gene: TRBJ2-5; CDR3nt: TGTGTCAGCCTCTGGAGGTACCAAGAGACCCAGTACTTC; CDR3aa: CVSLWRYQETQYF
v_gene: TRBV20-1; d_gene: TRBD2; abundance: once; j_gene: TRBJ2-3; CDR3nt: TGCAGTGCCAGACAAGATAGCGGGGGGAAAACAGATACGCAGTATTTT; CDR3aa: CSARQDSGGKTDTQYF
v_gene: TRBV2; d_gene: TRBD2; abundance: .; j_gene: TRBJ2-5; CDR3nt: TGTGCCAGCAGGAGGGAACTAGCGGGCCAAGAGACCCAGTACTTC; CDR3aa: CASRRELAGQETQYF
v_gene: TRBV19; d_gene: TRBD1; abundance: .; j_gene: TRBJ1-3; CDR3nt: TGTGCCAGTAGCAAATCGGGACAGCCAAACTCTGGAAACACCATATATTTT; CDR3aa: CASSKSGQPNSGNTIYF
v_gene: TRBV6-6; d_gene: .; abundance: .; j_gene: TRBJ1-4; CDR3nt: TGTGCCAGCAGTTACGGGGGGCCGGGAAAACTGTTTTTT; CDR3aa: CASSYGGPGKLFF
v_gene: TRBV5-6; d_gene: TRBD2; abundance: .; j_gene: TRBJ2-7; CDR3nt: TGTGCCAGCAGCCCTGGACTAGCCGAAACCTACGAGCAGTACTTC; CDR3aa: CASSPGLAETYEQYF
v_gene: TRBV28; d_gene: .; abundance: .; j_gene: TRBJ2-5; CDR3nt: TGTGCCAGCAGGACCCCCAAGCGGGACAAGAAAGAGACCCAGTACTTC; CDR3aa: CASRTPKRDKKETQYF
v_gene: TRBV7-3; d_gene: TRBD2; abundance: once; j_gene: TRBJ2-1; CDR3nt: TGTGCCAGCACCCTGGTAGCGGGGGCTTCCTACAATGAGCAGTTCTTC; CDR3aa: CASTLVAGASYNEQFF
v_gene: TRBV28; d_gene: TRBD2; abundance: few; j_gene: TRBJ2-3; CDR3nt: TGTGCCAGCAGCCAAGGGAGCGGGGGAAGCACAGATACGCAGTATTTT; CDR3aa: CASSQGSGGSTDTQYF
v_gene: TRBV9; d_gene: TRBD1; abundance: .; j_gene: TRBJ2-1; CDR3nt: TGTGCCAGCAGCACCCCGACAGGGGATTTTAATGAGCAGTTCTTC; CDR3aa: CASSTPTGDFNEQFF
v_gene: TRBV7-4; d_gene: TRBD2; abundance: .; j_gene: TRBJ2-3; CDR3nt: TGTGCCAGCAGCCCCGTAGCGGGAAGTACTGGAGATACGCAGTATTTT; CDR3aa: CASSPVAGSTGDTQYF
v_gene: TRBV20-1; d_gene: .; abundance: .; j_gene: TRBJ2-7; CDR3nt: TGCAGTGCTAGAGATGGTGGGGGCTACGAGCAGTACTTC; CDR3aa: CSARDGGGYEQYF
v_gene: TRBV20-1; d_gene: .; abundance: many; j_gene: TRBJ2-7; CDR3nt: TGCAGTGCCGGATCCTACGAGCAGTACTTC; CDR3aa: CSAGSYEQYF